This TCR beta chain was sequenced during a study of OX40 agonist ivuxolimab in advanced cancers. This clone showed up just once. The CDR3 runs 15 residues. V dropped 3 bases and J dropped 1 base, with 10 bases sitting between them. Germline CDR1 and CDR2: KGHSH and LQKENI. Produced via immunoSEQ multiplex PCR; TCRdb's table is partial and in-frame only. The data show 40,000 to 45,000 clones, with about 87% seen just once and 5.5% to 7.5% held by the top ten. The rearrangement uses TRBV18 and TRBJ1-5, with a tentative D call TRBD1 (6 bases). The material sequenced was CD4+ or CD8+ T cells sorted from blood, taken in a trial of the OX40 agonist ivuxolimab. The TCR sequence derives from an adult with an advanced solid tumor such as melanoma, head and neck, liver or kidney cancer. This CDR3 reads CASSPTTGSNQPQHF. For the CDR3, the DNA is TGTGCCAGCTCACCTACGACAGGCAGCAATCAGCCCCAGCATTTT. Filled out from reference TRBV18 and TRBJ1-5, the complete variable domain reads NAGVMQNPRHLVRRRGQEARLRCSPMKGHSHVYWYRQLPEEGLKFMVYLQKENIIDESGMPKERFSAEFPKEGPSILRIQQVVRGDSAAYFCASSPTTGSNQPQHFGDGTRLSIL.